One and the same sample provided the 30 T cell receptor beta chains below, sequenced in a study of T-cell memory formation after mild COVID-19. Using its own MiXCR run on the 5' RACE reads, TCRdb lists one record per CDR3 protein. The sample shows a few hundred thousand distinct CDR3 sequences, around 21% of them seen only once. The sequencing sample was made of PBMCs or a T cell subset sorted from them (not recorded which). The receptors originated from an adult woman who had mild COVID-19 (a few samples of this study predate the infection). Cell type and time point are not known.

The chain couples TRBV5-1 to TRBJ2-3; D gene unclear. The ends were cut back, 4 bases at V and 2 bases at J, with 8 bases in the middle. This CDR3 is built from 13 residues. Per the germline V gene, CDR1 is SGHRS and CDR2 is YFSETQ. Here the CDR3 reads CASSPSATDTQYF. The CDR3 DNA sequence: TGCGCCAGCAGCCCATCCGCCACAGATACGCAGTATTTT.

The chain has TRBV5-1 and TRBJ2-1; 11 nucleotides line up with TRBD2. Per germline, CDR1 SGHRS and CDR2 YFSETQ. Trimming took 8 bases from V and 9 from J; bases not matched to a gene: 13. This CDR3 is 15 amino acids long. The CDR3 nucleotides are TGCGCCAGTAGGGGCATAGCGGGAGGGCCCGTTGAGCAGTTCTTC. Its protein product is CASRGIAGGPVEQFF.

In this sample, this clonotype turned up once. J is TRBJ1-1 and V is TRBV6-1; D gene uncertain. Germline loops: CDR1 MNHNS, CDR2 SASEGT. The CDR3 is made up of 13 amino acids. Trimming left V 1 base short and J 3 bases short, with 6 bases between. The CDR3 coding sequence is TGTGCCAGCAGTGAAGACCGCTACACTGAAGCTTTCTTT. This translates into CASSEDRYTEAFF.

The V call is TRBV7-2, the J call TRBJ2-7; 8 nucleotides line up with TRBD1. After removal of 1 base from V and 6 bases from J, the junction contained 2 bases not matched to a gene. Germline V gene data show CDR1 as SGHTA and CDR2 as FQGNSA. The CDR3 sequence is 13 residues long. The CDR3 region is CASSLGTGGEQYV. CDR3 nucleotides: TGTGCCAGCAGCTTAGGAACAGGGGGCGAGCAGTACGTC.

As regards this clonotype: A much more abundant neighbour one base away suggests this may be a read error. The J gene is TRBJ2-1, the V gene TRBV20-1; 12 positions agree with TRBD2. There are 15 residues in the CDR3. Germline V gives CDR1 DFQATT, CDR2 SNEGSKA (reference sequence). This CDR3 reads CSDRELAGGRHEQFF. The CDR3 DNA follows: TGCAGTGATAGAGAACTAGCGGGAGGTAGGCATGAGCAGTTCTTC.

The rearrangement joins TRBV12-3 or TRBV12-4 to TRBJ2-3, with a tentative D call TRBD1 (6 bases). Trimming took off 5 bases at V and 9 bases at J, with 15 bases between the two ends. This CDR3 is 13 amino acids long. CDR3 in amino acids: CASSAPGAQTQYF. As DNA, the CDR3 is TGTGCCAGCAGTGCACCAGGGGCCCAGACGCAGTATTTT.

This rearrangement joins TRBV21-1 to TRBJ2-2; the table's D gene call, TRBD1, was not cross checked with the DNA. TRBV21-1 is classified as a pseudogene. CDR3 length: 15 residues. The CDR3: CASKGGQPNTGELFF. CDR3 in DNA: TGTGCCAGCAAGGGGGGACAGCCGAACACCGGGGAGCTGTTTTTT.

Details on this clonotype: A much larger clone sits a single nucleotide away, making a read error possible. The chain carries TRBV6-1 and TRBJ1-1; D might be TRBD1 (5 bases). CDR1 and CDR2 from the germline V gene are MNHNS and SASEGT. V gave up 0 bases and J gave up 7 bases, with 12 bases separating them. This CDR3 region has 14 residues. CDR3 DNA sequence: TGTGCCAGCAGTGAAGCGTGGGGGTCGAGTGAAGCTTTCTTT. Amino acid sequence: CASSEAWGSSEAFF.

The chain carries TRBV7-6 and TRBJ1-1; 7 positions agree with TRBD1. Germline values: CDR1 SGHVS, CDR2 FNYEAQ. The CDR3 spans 14 residues. V lost 5 bases to trimming and J lost 5 bases; unmatched junction nucleotides: 8. CDR3 coding DNA: TGTGCCAGCAGCCCGAACAGGGGAGGGACTGAAGCTTTCTTT. This sequence encodes CASSPNRGGTEAFF.

The rearrangement links TRBV2 to TRBJ2-5; D remains unclear. In germline, CDR1 is SNHLY, CDR2 FYNNEI. The CDR3 is 10 amino acids. V dropped 7 bases and J dropped 5 bases, with 5 bases sitting between them. The CDR3 sequence: CASMEETQYF. The CDR3 coding sequence is TGTGCCAGCATGGAGGAGACCCAGTACTTC. Variable domain in full (rest from reference TRBV2 and TRBJ2-5): EPEVTQTPSHQVTQMGQEVILRCVPISNHLYFYWYRQILGQKVEFLVSFYNNEISEKSEIFDDQFSVERPDGSNFTLKIRSTKLEDSAMYFCASMEETQYFGPGTRLLVL.

This clonotype was detected a few times. The rearrangement joins TRBV27 to TRBJ2-7, with TRBD1 as a possible D gene (6 bases). The germline gives CDR1 MNHEY, CDR2 SMNVEV (reference sequence). The V gene lost 3 bases and the J gene lost 5 bases, with 11 bases spanning the gap. This CDR3 region has 13 residues. As DNA, the CDR3 is TGTGCCAGCAGTTTTCAGGGGTCTCACGAGCAGTACTTC. This encodes CASSFQGSHEQYF.

This clonotype was counted a few times. The rearrangement joins TRBV30 to TRBJ1-4; a possible D gene is TRBD1 (5 bases). The V gene lost 0 bases and the J gene lost 2 bases, with 13 bases spanning the gap. Looked up from germline, CDR1 is GTSNPN and CDR2 is SVGIG (reference sequence). The CDR3 contains 16 residues. In DNA form, the CDR3 reads TGTGCCTGGAGTGTACGACGGGGGGTCACTAATGAAAAACTGTTTTTT. Its translation is CAWSVRRGVTNEKLFF.

Comments on this clonotype: This may be a read error, as it is one base from a much larger clone. This CDR3 is CASIHNRDALVYTF. For the CDR3, the DNA is TGTGCCAGCATCCATAACAGAGATGCTCTCGTCTACACCTTC. The J gene is TRBJ1-2, the V gene TRBV7-8; no clear D gene. This CDR3 is built from 14 residues. V was clipped by 7 bases and J by 10 bases, with 22 bases between them. Per germline, CDR1 SGHVS and CDR2 FQNEAQ.

The genes are TRBV7-9 and TRBJ2-1, with D maybe TRBD1 (6 bases). Germline V gene lookup returns CDR1 SEHNR and CDR2 FQNEAQ (reference sequence). The CDR3 is made up of 13 amino acids. V lost 5 bases and J lost 4, with 9 bases in between. As DNA, the CDR3 is TGTGCCAGCAGCACCACAGGGTACAATGAGCAGTTCTTC. Amino acids: CASSTTGYNEQFF.

V usage is TRBV30 and J usage is TRBJ1-2; no firm D call. The CDR3 is 13 residues long. CDR1 GTSNPN and CDR2 SVGIG come from the germline V gene (reference sequence). Deletions cut 5 bases from V and 8 bases from J, with 18 bases between. CDR3 DNA sequence: TGTGCCTGGGGGAAGAAAGGGATAGAAGGCTACACCTTC. It specifies CAWGKKGIEGYTF.

The gene calls are TRBV12-3 or TRBV12-4 and TRBJ1-1, with a possible D match to TRBD1 (6 bases). This CDR3 contains 15 residues. V was shortened by 1 base and J by 4 bases, with 13 bases between the two germline ends. CDR3 in DNA: TGTGCCAGCAGTTTAGAGGGGGGAAGGCGCACTGAAGCTTTCTTT. Amino acids: CASSLEGGRRTEAFF.

This clonotype was detected only a few times. This chain uses TRBV6-2 or TRBV6-3 with TRBJ2-3; perhaps TRBD2 as D (6 bases). The V end lost 5 bases, the J end lost 2 bases, and 14 bases lay between the germline ends. Per the germline V gene, CDR1 is MNHEY and CDR2 is SVGEGT. This CDR3 spans 15 amino acids. As DNA, the CDR3 is TGTGCCAGCAGTCCCCTTAGCGGTAACACAGATACGCAGTATTTT. This gives the protein CASSPLSGNTDTQYF.

This clonotype was detected a few times. The rearrangement links TRBV3-1 to TRBJ2-7; the D gene is possibly TRBD1 (5 bases). Trimming took off 3 bases at V and 5 bases at J, with 26 bases between the two ends. Germline V CDR1 and CDR2: LGHDT, YNNKEL (reference sequence). The CDR3 has 18 amino acids. The CDR3 region is CASSHGNWGTRDLDEQYF. Written as DNA, the CDR3 is TGTGCCAGCAGCCATGGGAACTGGGGCACAAGGGATCTCGACGAGCAGTACTTC.

The chain recombines TRBV5-1 with TRBJ2-1; 8 bases are shared with TRBD1. Germline V CDR1 and CDR2: SGHRS, YFSETQ. This CDR3 has 16 amino acids. The J segment lost 2 bases and the V segment lost 5 bases, leaving 9 bases of the junction unmatched. The CDR3 reads CASSTSGQAPYNEQFF. The DNA for the CDR3 is TGCGCCAGCAGTACCTCGGGACAGGCCCCCTACAATGAGCAGTTCTTC.

This clonotype came up a few times. The chain is built from TRBV3-1 and TRBJ2-3; D is possibly TRBD1 or TRBD2 (6 bases each). Germline assignment: CDR1 LGHDT and CDR2 YNNKEL (reference sequence). CDR3 length: 14 amino acids. Trimming stripped 4 bases from V and 4 bases from J, with 12 bases between. CDR3 sequence (DNA): TGTGCCAGCAGCCGACTAGAGGGGGCAGATACGCAGTATTTT. It encodes CASSRLEGADTQYF.

The rearrangement joins TRBV14 to TRBJ2-1; D may match TRBD1 or TRBD2 (5 bases each). V gave up 4 bases and J gave up 7 bases, with 14 bases separating them. CDR3 length: 14 residues. The germline V gene has CDR1 SGHDN and CDR2 FVKESK. For the CDR3, the DNA is TGTGCCAGCAGCCGGGAGAGGGGCGAGAATGAGCAGTTCTTC. This translates into CASSRERGENEQFF.

The chain combines TRBV4-1 with TRBJ2-2; unclear D gene. The CDR3 length is 17 residues. Germline assignment: CDR1 MGHRA and CDR2 YSYEKL. V dropped 0 bases and J dropped 6 bases, with 17 bases sitting between them. The CDR3 DNA reads TGCGCCAGCAGCCAAGATTTCCTGGTTATGAGGCCCGGGGAGCTGTTTTTT. Translating gives CASSQDFLVMRPGELFF.

This clonotype was picked up a small number of times. The CDR3 is CASSDGRQLYEQYF. The CDR3 nucleotides are TGTGCCAGCAGTGACGGGAGGCAGTTGTACGAGCAGTACTTC. The chain combines TRBV7-9 with TRBJ2-7; TRBD2 matches 7 bases. Germline CDR1 reads SEHNR; CDR2 reads FQNEAQ (reference sequence). This CDR3 comprises 14 residues. V lost 6 bases, J lost 4 bases, and 9 bases stayed unmatched.

V is TRBV19 and J is TRBJ1-5; 7 bases match TRBD1. The V segment lost 7 bases and the J segment 2 bases; nucleotides outside the gene matches: 8. CDR3 length: 15 amino acids. CDR1 is LNHDA, CDR2 SQIVND, per germline (reference sequence). In DNA, the CDR3 is TGTGCCAGTACCCGAGGGGGACAGCGCAATCAGCCCCAGCATTTT. Protein product: CASTRGGQRNQPQHF.

The chain couples TRBV3-1 to TRBJ2-1, with D perhaps matching TRBD2 (5 bases). Germline CDR1 LGHDT, CDR2 YNNKEL (reference sequence). Trimming pared 6 bases from V and 4 bases from J, leaving 13 bases between. The CDR3 totals 14 residues. CDR3 DNA sequence: TGTGCCAGCAGTCTTTCCGGGGAGTACAATGAGCAGTTCTTC. Its protein is CASSLSGEYNEQFF.

CDR3 coding DNA: TGCAGCGTTGAGATGGACAGGGGGACTGGAAACACCATATATTTT. Its protein product is CSVEMDRGTGNTIYF. The chain joins TRBV29-1 to TRBJ1-3; TRBD1 agrees at 10 bases. The V gene's germline CDR1 is SQVTM and CDR2 ANQGSEA. The CDR3 is 15 amino acids. After removal of 3 bases from V and 2 bases from J, the junction contained 4 bases not matched to a gene.

This clonotype was recorded at least ten times. This chain connects TRBV4-3 to TRBJ2-3, with D possibly being TRBD1 (5 bases). The CDR3 totals 16 residues. Germline values: CDR1 LGHNA, CDR2 YSLEER. Trimming took off 0 bases at V and 3 bases at J, with 13 bases between the two ends. CDR3 DNA: TGCGCCAGCAGCCAAGATTTGCAGGGTTGGACAGATACGCAGTATTTT. Translated: CASSQDLQGWTDTQYF.

This rearrangement joins TRBV11-3 to TRBJ2-5; no clear D gene. CDR1 and CDR2 (germline): SGHNT, YENEEA. CDR3 length: 8 residues. V was pared by 8 bases and J by 9 bases, with 4 bases between. In DNA form, the CDR3 reads TGTGCCAGCCCCTCCCAGTACTTC. Its translation: CASPSQYF.

This clonotype appeared a few times. This sequence joins TRBV7-9 and TRBJ2-4, with TRBD1 identical over 10 bases. Trimming removed 3 bases from V and 0 bases from J; junction bases left unmatched: 8. This CDR3 is built from 18 residues. Germline values: CDR1 SEHNR, CDR2 FQNEAQ (reference sequence). The CDR3 sequence: CASSFVPGQGLAKNIQYF. In DNA, the CDR3 is TGTGCCAGCAGCTTCGTCCCGGGACAGGGGTTAGCCAAAAACATTCAGTACTTC.

This clonotype showed up just a few times. The V call is TRBV25-1, the J call TRBJ2-5, with D possibly being TRBD2 (5 bases). CDR3 length equals 14 residues. Trimming shortened V by 3 bases and J by 1 base, and 9 bases separated the two germline ends. Germline values: CDR1 MGHDK, CDR2 SYGVNS. DNA of the CDR3: TGTGCCAGCAGTGACGAGCGGAGCCAAGAGACCCAGTACTTC. Translation: CASSDERSQETQYF. Together with reference TRBV25-1 and TRBJ2-5, the CDR3 gives the full variable domain: EADIYQTPRYLVIGTGKKITLECSQTMGHDKMYWYQQDPGMELHLIHYSYGVNSTEKGDLSSESTVSRIRTEHFPLTLESARPSHTSQYLCASSDERSQETQYFGPGTRLLVL.